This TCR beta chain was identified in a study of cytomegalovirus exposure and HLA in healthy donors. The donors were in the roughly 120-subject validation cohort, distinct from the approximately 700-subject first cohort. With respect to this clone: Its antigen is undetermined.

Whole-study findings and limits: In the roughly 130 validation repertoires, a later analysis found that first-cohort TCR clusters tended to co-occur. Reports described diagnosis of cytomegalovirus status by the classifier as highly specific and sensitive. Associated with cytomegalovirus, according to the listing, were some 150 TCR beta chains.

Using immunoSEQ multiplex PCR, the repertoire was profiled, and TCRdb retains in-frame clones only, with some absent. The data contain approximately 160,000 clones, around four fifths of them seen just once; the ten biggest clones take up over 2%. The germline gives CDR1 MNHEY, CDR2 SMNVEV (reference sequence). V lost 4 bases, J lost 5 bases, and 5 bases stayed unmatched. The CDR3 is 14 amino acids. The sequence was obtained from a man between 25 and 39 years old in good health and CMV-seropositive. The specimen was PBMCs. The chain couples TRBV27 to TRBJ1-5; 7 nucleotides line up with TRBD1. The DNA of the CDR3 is TGTGCCAGCAGTTCCTACAGGGGAGATCAGCCCCAGCATTTT. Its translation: CASSSYRGDQPQHF.